This is a list of T cell receptor beta chains from one sample in a study of blood T cell repertoires in COVID-19. This table comes from immunoSEQ multiplex PCR, and its TCRdb copy is limited to in-frame clones, with some not included. The table shows about 46,000 clones, with 80% to 90% occurring only once. Sequenced: peripheral blood. The receptors stem from a human donor in a cohort sampled during active COVID-19. The donor label of this sample is uncertain. Both conserved end residues are part of each CDR3. A D gene is named only where the DNA matches it firmly. Clone size, where shown, is once, few, many, or a class for clones that have expanded.

D gene	clone size	V gene	CDR3 length	J gene	CDR3 protein	CDR3 DNA
TRBD2	.	TRBV6-5	14	TRBJ2-2	CASRRRGAVGELFF	TGTGCCAGCCGGCGGCGGGGGGCCGTCGGGGAGCTGTTTTTT
.	.	TRBV29-1	13	TRBJ2-2	CSATVGGRGELFF	TGCAGCGCCACCGTGGGGGGGCGCGGGGAGCTGTTTTTT
.	.	TRBV29-1	13	TRBJ2-7	CSVSRGFGYEQYF	TGCAGCGTTTCTAGGGGTTTCGGGTACGAGCAGTACTTC
TRBD1	.	TRBV6-5	14	TRBJ1-1	CASSSGDSLTEAFF	TGTGCCAGCAGTTCGGGGGACAGTCTCACTGAAGCTTTCTTT
TRBD2	.	TRBV5-1	17	TRBJ2-1	CASSPIGNSGGATEQFF	TGCGCCAGCAGCCCCATCGGGAATAGCGGGGGGGCAACTGAGCAGTTCTTC
.	once	TRBV5-5	15	TRBJ2-2	CASSLFSGNTGELFF	TGTGCCAGCAGCTTGTTCTCAGGGAACACCGGGGAGCTGTTTTTT
TRBD1	.	TRBV2	16	TRBJ1-6	CASSEPGQGLYSPLHF	TGTGCCAGCAGTGAACCGGGACAGGGCCTCTACTCACCCCTCCACTTT
TRBD1	.	TRBV19	14	TRBJ2-3	CASRGQGNTDTQYF	TGTGCCAGTAGGGGACAGGGGAACACAGATACGCAGTATTTT
.	.	TRBV29-1	13	TRBJ1-1	CSVREGGNTEAFF	TGCAGCGTCCGGGAGGGGGGTAACACTGAAGCTTTCTTT
.	.	TRBV5-4	13	TRBJ2-1	CASRNDRRNEQFF	TGTGCCAGCAGGAACGACCGGAGGAATGAGCAGTTCTTC
.	.	TRBV9	14	TRBJ2-3	CASSPRVLTDTQYF	TGTGCCAGCAGCCCGCGAGTTCTCACAGATACGCAGTATTTT
TRBD1	.	TRBV28	17	TRBJ1-2	CASTKDRGRDPNYGYTF	TGTGCCAGCACTAAGGACAGGGGGAGAGACCCTAACTATGGCTACACCTTC
TRBD2	.	TRBV7-9	18	TRBJ2-7	CASSLGSGGKRSSYEQYF	TGTGCCAGCAGCTTAGGTAGCGGGGGGAAAAGGAGCTCCTACGAGCAGTACTTC
TRBD2	once	TRBV5-4	13	TRBJ2-7	CASSFAGGDEQYF	TGTGCCAGCAGCTTCGCGGGGGGGGACGAGCAGTACTTC
TRBD1	once	TRBV11-2	15	TRBJ2-3	CASSFYRGSTDTQYF	TGTGCCAGCAGCTTCTACAGGGGAAGTACAGATACGCAGTATTTT
.	.	TRBV5-1	13	TRBJ1-2	CASSLETVPNYTF	TGCGCCAGCAGCTTGGAAACAGTCCCTAACTACACCTTC
.	.	TRBV28	15	TRBJ1-3	CASSLNAGAGNTIYF	TGTGCCAGCAGTTTAAATGCGGGGGCCGGAAACACCATATATTTT
.	.	TRBV12-2	18	TRBJ2-3	CASRLPHWLAENSDTQYF	TGTGCAAGTCGCTTACCCCATTGGCTAGCGGAAAACTCAGATACGCAGTATTTT
TRBD1	.	TRBV7-9	14	TRBJ1-6	CASSPGTGGSPLHF	TGTGCCAGCAGCCCAGGGACAGGGGGTTCACCCCTCCACTTT
TRBD2	.	TRBV3-1/TRBV3-2	16	TRBJ2-3	CASSQRGRGVTDTQYF	TGTGCCAGCAGCCAGCGTGGGCGGGGGGTGACAGATACGCAGTATTTT
TRBD1	.	TRBV12-5	13	TRBJ2-1	CASGNDRGNEQFF	TGTGCTAGTGGCAACGACAGGGGCAATGAGCAGTTCTTC
TRBD1	.	TRBV7-9	14	TRBJ2-1	CASSRDRLGNEQFF	TGTGCCAGCAGCCGGGACAGGTTAGGAAATGAGCAGTTCTTC
TRBD1	.	TRBV6-5	15	TRBJ1-1	CASRDRGRGDTEAFF	TGTGCCAGCAGGGACAGGGGGCGCGGGGATACTGAAGCTTTCTTT
.	.	TRBV4-1	15	TRBJ2-5	CASRPIEGGQETQYF	TGCGCCAGTAGACCCATAGAAGGGGGCCAAGAGACCCAGTACTTC
TRBD1	.	TRBV4-1	16	TRBJ2-1	CASSQMGQQGSNEQFF	TGCGCCAGCAGCCAGATGGGGCAACAGGGGAGTAATGAGCAGTTCTTC
.	few	TRBV9	13	TRBJ1-6	CASTFGGNSPLHF	TGTGCCAGCACCTTTGGGGGGAATTCACCCCTCCACTTT
.	.	TRBV7-2	15	TRBJ1-4	CASSLLGITNEKLFF	TGTGCCAGCAGCTTATTGGGCATAACAAATGAAAAACTGTTTTTT
.	once	TRBV5-1	11	TRBJ1-1	CASSNRVEAFF	TGCGCCAGCAGCAACAGGGTTGAAGCTTTCTTT
.	.	TRBV10-3	16	TRBJ1-1	CAISESIVWAEREAFF	TGTGCCATCAGTGAGTCGATCGTCTGGGCAGAACGGGAAGCTTTCTTT
TRBD2	.	TRBV7-9	17	TRBJ2-1	CASSPRWSGGIYNEQFF	TGTGCCAGCAGCCCCCGGTGGAGCGGGGGGATCTACAATGAGCAGTTCTTC
.	.	TRBV19	13	TRBJ2-6	CASTSSGANVLTF	TGTGCCAGTACCAGCTCTGGGGCCAACGTCCTGACTTTC
.	once	TRBV15	15	TRBJ2-5	CATSRDMESRETQYF	TGTGCCACCAGCAGAGATATGGAGTCAAGAGAGACCCAGTACTTC
TRBD2	.	TRBV4-1	16	TRBJ2-3	CASSQEIAGGKDTQYF	TGCGCCAGCAGCCAAGAGATAGCGGGGGGGAAGGATACGCAGTATTTT
TRBD2	.	TRBV6-5	14	TRBJ2-3	CASRETSGTDTQYF	TGTGCCAGCAGGGAGACTAGCGGTACAGATACGCAGTATTTT
TRBD1	.	TRBV6-5	14	TRBJ1-1	CASSRQGRVTEAFF	TGTGCCAGCAGCCGACAGGGACGGGTCACTGAAGCTTTCTTT
.	.	TRBV5-6	14	TRBJ1-1	CASSLGHPNTEAFF	TGTGCCAGCAGCCTGGGACACCCGAACACTGAAGCTTTCTTT
TRBD1	.	TRBV7-2	14	TRBJ2-7	CASSPGTGGLEQYF	TGTGCCAGCAGTCCCGGGACAGGGGGGTTGGAGCAGTACTTC
TRBD1	.	TRBV2	15	TRBJ1-1	CASSEWTGGSSEAFF	TGTGCCAGCAGTGAATGGACAGGGGGCTCATCTGAAGCTTTCTTT
TRBD1	.	TRBV6-5	13	TRBJ1-1	CASNMGQGSEAFF	TGTGCCAGCAACATGGGACAGGGCTCTGAAGCTTTCTTT
.	few	TRBV20-1	18	TRBJ2-5	CSASGYVGRAGPQETQYF	TGCAGTGCTAGTGGATACGTCGGGCGGGCGGGGCCTCAAGAGACCCAGTACTTC